The subject of this entry is one TCR beta chain. The data originate from a study of blood T cell repertoires in COVID-19. On the study more broadly: The samples span acute and convalescent COVID-19 from the United States, Italy and Spain.

The CDR3 loop spans 16 amino acids. The germline V gene encodes CDR1 SGHTA and CDR2 FQGNSA. The ends lost 5 bases at V and 0 bases at J; junction bases unmatched: 8. Per the study methods: Amplification with reference gene primers provided the estimates of nucleated cell counts. The assay was immunoSEQ multiplex PCR, and TCRdb's table has in-frame clones only and misses some. The V and J calls and clone size were taken over from that table, and D and trimming were inferred from the DNA. The table has about 340,000 clones, around 91% seen once. The chain carries TRBV7-2 and TRBJ1-1, with 8 bases lining up with TRBD1. The source is a woman between 18 and 29 years old who had recovered from COVID-19. The sample consisted of peripheral blood. CDR3 in amino acids: CASSRQGMVMNTEAFF. The CDR3 bases are TGTGCCAGCAGCAGACAGGGGATGGTCATGAACACTGAAGCTTTCTTT.